Listed here are 18 T cell receptor beta chains from one sample, sequenced in a study of T cells in localized non-small cell lung cancer. Sequencing was performed with immunoSEQ multiplex PCR; in TCRdb, only in-frame clones are kept and a portion is missing. This table holds about 7,000 clones, 50% found once. Source: lymph node tissue, taken before any cancer treatment. These receptors were collected from an older female donor with stage I lung adenocarcinoma.

V gene TRBV18 combines with J gene TRBJ2-3, with TRBD1 matching 7 bases. V shed 1 base and J 1 base; nucleotides not matched to a gene: 2. CDR1 and CDR2 from the germline V gene are KGHSH and LQKENI. The CDR3 spans 15 residues. CDR3 sequence reads: CASSPRQGGTDTQYF. For the CDR3, the DNA is TGTGCCAGCTCACCACGGCAGGGGGGCACAGATACGCAGTATTTT. Full variable domain (missing parts from reference TRBV18 and TRBJ2-3): NAGVMQNPRHLVRRRGQEARLRCSPMKGHSHVYWYRQLPEEGLKFMVYLQKENIIDESGMPKERFSAEFPKEGPSILRIQQVVRGDSAAYFCASSPRQGGTDTQYFGPGTRLTVL.

The CDR3 loop reads CASSQAHTPANEKLFF. The DNA for the CDR3 is TGTGCCAGCAGCCAAGCTCACACCCCGGCAAATGAAAAACTGTTTTTT. This chain connects TRBV11-1 to TRBJ1-4; D is ambiguous. The CDR3 totals 16 residues. From germline, CDR1 is SGHAT and CDR2 FQDESV (reference sequence). Trimming shortened V by 5 bases and J by 5 bases, and 18 bases separated the two germline ends.

The V and J genes are TRBV6-7 and TRBJ2-1; 9 nucleotides align to TRBD2. TRBV6-7 is given ORF status, its function remaining uncertain. J gave up 0 bases and V 5 bases, and 14 bases lay outside the gene matches. This CDR3 spans 19 amino acids. CDR3 sequence reads: CASSHEVAGEGSSYNEQFF. As DNA, the CDR3 is TGTGCCAGCAGTCACGAGGTAGCGGGAGAGGGTAGCTCCTACAATGAGCAGTTCTTC.

The chain employs TRBV18 and TRBJ2-7; 7 positions match TRBD1. CDR1 and CDR2 (germline): KGHSH, LQKENI. The CDR3 contains 15 residues. The V segment lost 3 bases and the J segment 0 bases; nucleotides outside the gene matches: 5. The CDR3 nucleotides read TGTGCCAGCTCACCGAACAGGGGAAGCTCCTACGAGCAGTACTTC. It codes for CASSPNRGSSYEQYF.

CDR3 DNA: TGTGCCAGTAGTCGGGACAGGGGGGACACTGAAGCTTTCTTT. It encodes CASSRDRGDTEAFF. The chain links TRBV19 to TRBJ1-1; 11 positions agree with TRBD1. The germline V gene encodes CDR1 LNHDA and CDR2 SQIVND (reference sequence). The CDR3 is 14 amino acids. V dropped 5 bases and J dropped 3; count of bases not matched to a gene: 2.

The chain recombines TRBV29-1 with TRBJ1-2, with 12 bases fitting TRBD1. V was pared by 5 bases and J by 5 bases, with 6 bases of the junction left unmatched. CDR1 is SQVTM, CDR2 ANQGSEA, per germline. The CDR3 length is 14 residues. DNA of the CDR3: TGCAGCGTTACCGGGACAGGGGGCATTTATGGCTACACCTTC. Protein: CSVTGTGGIYGYTF.

This sequence joins TRBV18 and TRBJ1-1, with no clear D. Trimming removed 6 bases at V and 6 bases at J, with 11 bases between. The V gene's germline CDR1 is KGHSH and CDR2 LQKENI. This CDR3 contains 12 residues. CDR3 region: CASSGPAAEAFF. The CDR3 region has the DNA TGTGCCAGCTCTGGTCCGGCCGCTGAAGCTTTCTTT.

The genes are TRBV18 and TRBJ2-5, with TRBD1 identical over 8 bases. This CDR3 region has 14 residues. The V and J ends lost 5 bases and 1 base, in that order; junction bases with no gene match: 3. The germline V gene has CDR1 KGHSH and CDR2 LQKENI. The CDR3 DNA reads TGTGCCAGCTCATGGACAGGGACCCAAGAGACCCAGTACTTC. Its translation: CASSWTGTQETQYF.

This rearrangement joins TRBV19 to TRBJ1-1; a possible D gene is TRBD1 (6 bases). Germline V gene data show CDR1 as LNHDA and CDR2 as SQIVND (reference sequence). The CDR3 is 13 amino acids. V lost 6 bases and J lost 5, with 13 bases in between. In DNA form, the CDR3 reads TGTGCCAGTAGACCACAGGGAGGGACTGAAGCTTTCTTT. Protein sequence: CASRPQGGTEAFF.

This chain connects TRBV19 to TRBJ2-5; either TRBD1 or TRBD2 may fit D (5 bases each). Germline values: CDR1 LNHDA, CDR2 SQIVND (reference sequence). This CDR3 is 13 amino acids long. V lost 10 bases and J 3 bases, leaving 15 bases between the germline ends. The CDR3 DNA is TGTGCCACCAGGGACGGTAATGAAGAGACCCAGTACTTC. Amino acid sequence: CATRDGNEETQYF.

In its sample, this clone was seen a few times. This chain uses TRBV6-8 with TRBJ2-2; a weak D match, TRBD1 (6 bases). Deletions cut 6 bases from V and 3 bases from J, with 14 bases between. CDR1 MNHGY and CDR2 SAAAGT come from the germline V gene. The CDR3 is 15 amino acids. DNA for the CDR3: TGTGCCAGCAGAACCGGGACATCGTACACCGGGGAGCTGTTTTTT. Translating gives CASRTGTSYTGELFF.

This chain uses TRBV5-1 with TRBJ1-1; the D gene is possibly TRBD1 (5 bases). The CDR3 is made up of 16 amino acids. V lost 1 base, J lost 3 bases, and 16 bases lay in between. Germline V gene data show CDR1 as SGHRS and CDR2 as YFSETQ. The CDR3 DNA follows: TGCGCCAGCAGCTTGAGCGGTCTACCGGGGGACACTGAAGCTTTCTTT. This gives the protein CASSLSGLPGDTEAFF.

This clone showed up just a few times. This chain uses TRBV27 with TRBJ1-6, with 7 nucleotides matching TRBD1. This CDR3 contains 13 residues. Germline assignment: CDR1 MNHEY and CDR2 SMNVEV (reference sequence). With 5 bases clipped from V and 10 bases from J, the junction kept 5 bases outside the gene matches. The CDR3 sequence is CASSLTGDSPLHF. DNA of the CDR3: TGTGCCAGCAGTCTAACAGGGGACTCACCCCTCCACTTT.

J is TRBJ2-3 and V is TRBV19, with TRBD2 identical over 8 bases. Germline lookup yields CDR1 LNHDA and CDR2 SQIVND (reference sequence). The CDR3 is 15 residues long. V dropped 7 bases and J dropped 1; count of bases not matched to a gene: 7. CDR3 sequence: CASKGTRSGTDTQYF. CDR3 coding DNA: TGTGCCAGTAAGGGGACTAGATCTGGCACAGATACGCAGTATTTT.

This chain links TRBV23-1 with TRBJ2-1, with 10 nucleotides matching TRBD2. TRBV23-1 is reported as an ORF; its role is uncertain. The CDR3 extends over 17 amino acids. Unmatched junction bases numbered 9, after V lost 3 bases and J lost 4 bases. As DNA, the CDR3 is TGCGCCAGCAGTCAGGCCATAGGTAGCGGGAGGTACAATGAGCAGTTCTTC. Translating gives CASSQAIGSGRYNEQFF.

V is TRBV11-3 and J is TRBJ1-3; D not certain. CDR3 length: 14 amino acids. The germline V and J ends were trimmed by 4 bases and 0 bases, with 7 bases remaining between them. Per the germline V gene, CDR1 is SGHNT and CDR2 is YENEEA. The CDR3 DNA is TGTGCCAGCAGCTGGGCTGTCTCTGGAAACACCATATATTTT. It specifies CASSWAVSGNTIYF.

The chain couples TRBV29-1 to TRBJ1-2; TRBD1 matches at 9 bases. Unmatched junction bases numbered 8, after V lost 6 bases and J lost 6 bases. Germline CDR1 SQVTM, CDR2 ANQGSEA. The CDR3 extends over 13 amino acids. The CDR3 loop is CSVPVQGADGYTF. The CDR3, as DNA: TGCAGCGTCCCGGTACAGGGGGCCGATGGCTACACCTTC.

The CDR3 reads CASSIGGQPIGGYTF. The DNA of the CDR3 is TGTGCCAGTAGTATAGGGGGACAGCCGATCGGTGGCTACACCTTC. The rearrangement uses TRBV19 and TRBJ1-2; 7 positions agree with TRBD1. The ends lost 1 base at V and 7 bases at J; junction bases unmatched: 9. This CDR3 comprises 15 residues. Germline lookup yields CDR1 LNHDA and CDR2 SQIVND (reference sequence).